The 18 T cell receptor beta chains reported below all come from one sample, sequenced in a study of shared T cell receptors in the human thymus. TCRdb's copy holds only in-frame clones and misses some; the assay was immunoSEQ multiplex PCR. The sample contains hundreds of thousands of clones, 70% to 90% of which appear only once. This sample was also put to use in a study of human thymus T cells.

The sample taken for sequencing was thymocytes. Receptor source: a girl under three years old with a congenital heart defect.

The chain employs TRBV6-4 and TRBJ2-1, with a possible D match to TRBD2 (5 bases). Germline CDR1 MRHNA, CDR2 SNTAGT. The length of the CDR3 is 16 residues. Trimming removed 4 bases from V and 2 bases from J, with 15 bases in between. CDR3 residues: CASSVTPGRPYNEQFF. The CDR3 nucleotides read TGTGCCAGCAGTGTTACCCCTGGGAGACCCTACAATGAGCAGTTCTTC.

J is TRBJ1-6 and V is TRBV19; no firm D call. The V end was cut by 4 bases, the J end by 10 bases, with 14 bases between. Germline V gene lookup returns CDR1 LNHDA and CDR2 SQIVND (reference sequence). The CDR3 length is 14 residues. CDR3 sequence reads: CASSKIVSVSPLHF. The CDR3, as DNA: TGTGCCAGTAGTAAAATCGTAAGCGTATCACCCCTCCACTTT.

The chain is built from TRBV7-2 and TRBJ2-2, with 11 bases matching TRBD1. V lost 3 bases to trimming and J lost 8 bases; unmatched junction nucleotides: 11. Germline V lookup: CDR1 SGHTA, CDR2 FQGNSA. The CDR3 sequence is 17 residues long. Here the CDR3 reads CASSFPGQGAGSGELFF. As DNA, the CDR3 is TGTGCCAGCAGCTTTCCCGGACAGGGGGCAGGATCGGGGGAGCTGTTTTTT. Combining the CDR3 with reference TRBV7-2 and TRBJ2-2 gives the whole variable domain GAGVSQSPSNKVTEKGKDVELRCDPISGHTALYWYRQSLGQGLEFLIYFQGNSAPDKSGLPSDRFSAERTGGSVSTLTIQRTQQEDSAVYLCASSFPGQGAGSGELFFGEGSRLTVL.

This clone was counted only a few times. The rearrangement joins TRBV28 to TRBJ2-3; the D gene is possibly TRBD2 (6 bases). The CDR3 loop spans 23 amino acids. Germline-derived CDR1 and CDR2 are MDHEN and SYDVKM. Trimming removed 1 base at V and 2 bases at J, with 34 bases between. This CDR3 is CASSLSNPRLEYSTYLNTDTQYF. In DNA form, the CDR3 reads TGTGCCAGCAGTTTATCCAACCCCCGACTAGAGTATTCAACTTATCTAAACACAGATACGCAGTATTTT.

The chain couples TRBV6-1 to TRBJ1-1; 8 bases map to TRBD1. The length of the CDR3 is 18 residues. Per germline, CDR1 MNHNS and CDR2 SASEGT. With V trimmed by 3 bases and J by 3 bases, 15 bases remained unmatched. CDR3 protein: CASSELDREGPLDTEAFF. Here the CDR3 DNA reads TGTGCCAGCAGTGAGCTGGACAGGGAGGGGCCCCTGGACACTGAAGCTTTCTTT.

This clone was detected a few times. The gene calls are TRBV27 and TRBJ2-7; D might be TRBD2 (6 bases). The CDR3 is made up of 13 amino acids. V was pared by 5 bases and J by 9 bases, with 17 bases between. CDR1 is MNHEY, CDR2 SMNVEV, per germline (reference sequence). CDR3 residues: CASSQPWDFTQYF. The CDR3 DNA sequence: TGTGCCAGCAGTCAACCCTGGGACTTCACGCAGTACTTC.

The rearrangement joins TRBV2 to TRBJ2-3; tentative D call: TRBD2 (6 bases). Germline CDR1 SNHLY, CDR2 FYNNEI. The CDR3 spans 17 residues. Trimming shortened V by 0 bases and J by 7 bases, and 20 bases separated the two germline ends. The chain's CDR3 is CASSEALQASAVNTQYF. CDR3 nucleotides: TGTGCCAGCAGTGAAGCGCTTCAGGCTAGCGCGGTAAATACGCAGTATTTT. Supplemented by reference TRBV2 and TRBJ2-3, the full variable domain reads EPEVTQTPSHQVTQMGQEVILRCVPISNHLYFYWYRQILGQKVEFLVSFYNNEISEKSEIFDDQFSVERPDGSNFTLKIRSTKLEDSAMYFCASSEALQASAVNTQYFGPGTRLTVL.

The CDR3 DNA sequence: TGTGCCACCTTTAGGTCTTCGGGAGGGGCGCCACAAGAGACCCAGTACTTC. This translates into CATFRSSGGAPQETQYF. This chain connects TRBV21-1 to TRBJ2-5; no check of the table's D call, TRBD2, against the DNA was made. TRBV21-1 is a pseudogene. This CDR3 has 17 amino acids.

The V gene is TRBV9, the J gene TRBJ2-1, with 9 bases aligning to TRBD1. Trimming cost V 3 bases and J 7 bases; bases outside gene matches: 14. CDR3 length equals 17 residues. The germline CDR1 and CDR2 sequences are SGDLS and YYNGEE. CDR3 protein: CASSARGGTGTPNEQFF. Here the CDR3 DNA reads TGTGCCAGCAGCGCCAGGGGGGGGACAGGGACTCCGAATGAGCAGTTCTTC.

CDR3 amino acids: CASSPRLRGQETQYF. CDR3 bases: TGTGCCAGCTCACCACGGCTCAGGGGACAAGAGACCCAGTACTTC. The chain employs TRBV18 and TRBJ2-5, with D perhaps matching TRBD1 (6 bases). The V end lost 1 base, the J end lost 2 bases, and 11 bases lay between the germline ends. This CDR3 region has 15 residues. Germline CDR1 KGHSH, CDR2 LQKENI.

The chain couples TRBV6-5 to TRBJ1-3; no reliable D call. The CDR3 extends over 16 amino acids. The germline V and J ends were trimmed by 0 bases and 4 bases, with 13 bases remaining between them. Germline CDR1 reads MNHEY; CDR2 reads SVGAGI. The DNA of the CDR3 is TGTGCCAGCAGTTACTCCCTCCCGGGATCCGGAAACACCATATATTTT. This translates into CASSYSLPGSGNTIYF.

V usage is TRBV28 and J usage is TRBJ1-1; TRBD1 agrees at 8 bases. Unmatched junction bases numbered 14, after V lost 6 bases and J lost 5 bases. Germline CDR1 is MDHEN and CDR2 is SYDVKM. CDR3 length: 16 amino acids. CDR3 loop: CASSPGDPDRETEAFF. DNA of the CDR3: TGTGCCAGCAGCCCCGGGGATCCGGACAGGGAGACTGAAGCTTTCTTT.

The chain recombines TRBV19 with TRBJ2-3, with TRBD2 matching over 10 bases. This CDR3 is built from 18 residues. Germline values: CDR1 LNHDA, CDR2 SQIVND (reference sequence). V lost 1 base and J lost 2; bases outside the gene matches: 9. The CDR3 coding sequence is TGTGCCAGTAGTATAGTCGCCTGGCTAGCGGGGGACACAGATACGCAGTATTTT. Its translation is CASSIVAWLAGDTDTQYF.

The rearrangement links TRBV6-1 to TRBJ2-7, with D tentatively TRBD1 (5 bases). Trimming pared 6 bases from V and 5 bases from J, leaving 11 bases between. This CDR3 has 12 residues. The germline V gene has CDR1 MNHNS and CDR2 SASEGT. As DNA, the CDR3 is TGTGCCAGCAGCACCCAGGGAAACGAGCAGTACTTC. This sequence encodes CASSTQGNEQYF.

This chain uses TRBV5-1 with TRBJ1-1; TRBD1 is a possible D gene (5 bases). V was clipped by 4 bases and J by 1 base, with 17 bases between them. The CDR3 contains 16 residues. CDR1 SGHRS and CDR2 YFSETQ come from the germline V gene. In DNA form, the CDR3 reads TGCGCCAGCAGCACAGGCGGGGGAAGCGGGAACACTGAAGCTTTCTTT. It translates to CASSTGGGSGNTEAFF.

This chain connects TRBV4-3 to TRBJ2-6; no clear D gene. The V and J ends lost 0 bases and 3 bases respectively, with 15 bases between them. Germline V gives CDR1 LGHNA, CDR2 YSLEER. The CDR3 consists of 18 residues. The CDR3 region is CASSQDWRGGNGANVLTF. CDR3 DNA: TGCGCCAGCAGCCAAGATTGGAGAGGCGGAAATGGGGCCAACGTCCTGACTTTC.

This clone has more than one count but fewer than ten. V gene TRBV5-1 combines with J gene TRBJ2-3, with D perhaps matching TRBD1 (5 bases). The CDR3 has 13 amino acids. CDR1 and CDR2 from the germline V gene are SGHRS and YFSETQ. V was trimmed by 0 bases and J by 3 bases, leaving 5 bases between them. In nucleotides, the CDR3 is TGCGCCAGCAGCTTGGAGGGGACAGATACGCAGTATTTT. Amino acid sequence: CASSLEGTDTQYF. The full variable domain, in which reference TRBV5-1 and TRBJ2-3 provide the parts outside the CDR3, is KAGVTQTPRYLIKTRGQQVTLSCSPISGHRSVSWYQQTPGQGLQFLFEYFSETQRNKGNFPGRFSGRQFSNSRSEMNVSTLELGDSALYLCASSLEGTDTQYFGPGTRLTVL.

This chain uses TRBV10-2 with TRBJ1-2, with D unresolved. The CDR3 spans 11 residues. Germline V gene data show CDR1 as WSHSY and CDR2 as SAAADI. V was trimmed by 4 bases and J by 8 bases, leaving 8 bases between them. CDR3 in amino acids: CASSGSGGYTF. The CDR3 coding sequence is TGCGCCAGCAGTGGCAGCGGGGGCTACACCTTC.